Described below is a single T cell receptor beta chain sequence and its context. Its antigen remains undetermined. Base-call qualities are not available, and no considerably larger clone is one nucleotide away. The TCR beta CDR3 regions were amplified from RNA transcripts. The first round of RT-PCR for the TCR CDR3 was performed with the HTBI primer set and the Qiagen OneStep RT-PCR kit. Libraries were constructed in a second round of multiplex PCR, after which size selection and purification were carried out. Paired-end sequencing of the libraries was performed with 100 bp reads on an Illumina HiSeq2000. As for the original processing: SOAPnuke was used to process the raw data, throwing out any read that contained adapters or uncalled bases, had a mean Phred below 15, or lacked an exact constant-primer or identifier match. High-quality paired reads were merged with COPE v1.2.5, and unique nucleotide sequences were defined as clonotypes. MiTCR v1.1 was used to align the clonotypes against IMGT TRBV, TRBD and TRBJ reference segments. The analysis was restricted to V-J combinations with a frequency above 0.0001, which together covered 99.2% of the repertoires. A TCS score was defined as the ratio between F50 (clonal expansion) and ExV (chaos), using BLOSUM62-based TCRdist between CDR3 peptides within each V-J. Welch's t-statistics and random forest reduced roughly 500 V-J features to 13, which were used in a naive Bayes classifier (R e1071). The similarity between thyroid and blood repertoires was quantified using the Morisita-Horn index. Starting from the raw public reads, TCRdb applied fastp trimming at Q25, assembled clones with MiXCR and retained in-frame beta chains. All rows with the same CDR3 protein become a single entry with the most common DNA and genes. These V and J calls originate from TCRdb's pipeline instead of the authors' own analysis. The table for this sample lists over 700,000 distinct CDR3 sequences; about 38% of them were counted only once. The ten biggest clones cover 8.9% of the sample.

This sample stems from a study of T cells in Graves' hyperthyroidism and ophthalmopathy (dated by TCRdb to the late 2010s). As for the study more broadly: Peripheral blood samples were taken at initial diagnosis, before any treatment was given. To identify TCR V-J signatures that set the groups apart, the researchers used a discovery cohort of 100 patients, made up of some 41 with Graves' ophthalmopathy and about 59 with stable Graves' hyperthyroidism. Prospective prediction of ophthalmopathy was tested in an independent validation cohort consisting of 18 hyperthyroidism patients and approximately 16 patients who later progressed to ophthalmopathy. The roughly 90 discovery patients were divided at random into training and test sets in a 7:3 ratio. In about 6 Graves' hyperthyroidism patients, the study also compared T-cell repertoires from thyroid tissue with T-cell repertoires from blood. After sampling, hyperthyroidism patients received methimazole starting at 30 mg daily, and ophthalmopathy patients received high-dose intravenous methylprednisolone. According to the paper, TCR Vbeta CDR3 sequencing was carried out on about 140 peripheral blood samples, which came from approximately 43 ophthalmopathy, about 75 hyperthyroidism and roughly 17 progressor patients.

Stable Graves' hyperthyroidism was defined as the absence of progression to ophthalmopathy over 18 months of follow-up. Hyperthyroidism patients were newly diagnosed, with disease duration under 2 months, and aged 18 to 65 years. The study excluded patients with uncontrolled infections, other autoimmune diseases, pregnancy or lactation. Clinical symptoms, serum thyroxine and TRAb, thyroid ultrasound, and orbital computed tomography formed the basis for the diagnoses. Ficoll-Paque density gradient centrifugation was used to isolate PBMCs from 9.5 to 10 ml of fresh peripheral blood. Total RNA was extracted using Trizol reagent, and RNA quality was assessed on an Agilent 2100 Bioanalyzer. The research as a whole found: Ophthalmopathy was separated from stable hyperthyroidism by a 13 V-J signature model, with 87.88% sensitivity and approximately 84% specificity obtained in cross-validation and 80%/75% obtained in testing. Sample size was not statistically predetermined, and investigators were not blinded to group allocation. Most expanded thyroid clonotypes (frequency above 0.001) were also detected in blood, a finding suggesting that blood repertoires may reflect thyroid immune responses. In validation, the model predicted progression to ophthalmopathy a median of roughly six months before onset, with over 60% sensitivity and more than 72% specificity.

The CDR3, from cysteine to phenylalanine, totals 14 residues. Left in the record is the CDR3 DNA by itself, 42 bases read in frame from the first base. Relative to germline, V is missing 5 bases and J is missing 6 bases, with 8 bases of the junction outside any gene match. CDR1 and CDR2 are drawn from the germline V gene: SNHLY, FYNNEI. The chain is assembled from TRBV2 and TRBJ1-1, with TRBD1 matching 8 junction bases. Sequences were obtained from blood. The clonotype originates from a young man with Graves' hyperthyroidism. The nucleotide sequence is TGTGCCAGCAGTCTAACAGGGGGGAGGGCTGAAGCTTTCTTT. This is translated as CASSLTGGRAEAFF.